This TCR beta chain was recovered during a study of blood T cell repertoires in COVID-19. The repertoire was sequenced with immunoSEQ multiplex PCR; TCRdb's copy has only in-frame clones and lacks some. The sample lists about 280,000 clones, around 84% occurring once. This clone has a single count. Individuals drawn from around 25 US areas were about 18 to 90 years old. Participants' own reports of clinical history determined their cohort assignment. The clonotype was recovered from a woman in her forties or fifties who had recovered from COVID-19. Sequences were obtained from PBMCs or T cells enriched from blood (not recorded which).

CDR3 residues: CASSNRENTGELFF. The CDR3 nucleotides are TGCGCCAGCAGCAACAGAGAGAACACCGGGGAGCTGTTTTTT. The V and J genes are TRBV10-1 and TRBJ2-2; D is unresolved. CDR3 length: 14 residues. Germline values: CDR1 WNHNN, CDR2 SYGVQD (reference sequence). V lost 6 bases to trimming and J lost 1 base, with 9 bases between them.